This T cell receptor beta chain originates from a study of CD4 T cells in relation to SARS-CoV-2 and coronaviruses. On the study more broadly: Of the patients, under 10 were male, 4 female, two Hispanic.

Method: immunoSEQ multiplex PCR; TCRdb's copy keeps in-frame clones and lacks some. The data hold 37,000 or so clones, with over 75% observed a single time. CDR3 length equals 13 residues. V was trimmed by 2 bases and J by 5 bases, leaving 9 bases between them. V usage is TRBV12-3 or TRBV12-4 and J usage is TRBJ1-2, with D maybe TRBD1 (6 bases). Sequencing used memory CD4+ T cells from PBMCs. The origin of this receptor is an adult with COVID-19. CDR3 coding DNA: TGTGCCAGCAGTTTACGGACAGCTTATGGCTACACCTTC. Its protein is CASSLRTAYGYTF.